This T cell receptor (beta chain) derives from a study of identical twins. Study conclusions and caveats: Zero-insertion results could be subject to partial confounding by invariant MAIT and iNKT cells. Out-of-frame TCR alpha sharing observed in monozygotic twins exceeded model estimates.

This CDR3 is built from 14 residues. The V end was cut by 5 bases, the J end by 5 bases, with 15 bases between. Per the germline V gene, CDR1 is SGHRS and CDR2 is YFSETQ. TCRdb itself ran the 5' RACE reads through MiXCR, one entry per CDR3 protein. The table includes under 350,000 distinct CDR3 sequences, more than 8% detected once. Concerning this clonotype: What it binds is not known.

Another study also made use of these data, one on yellow fever vaccine responses in identical twins.

The chain couples TRBV5-1 to TRBJ2-3; D remains unclear. This clonotype was obtained from a woman in her late teens or twenties in good health. The sequenced sample was CD8+ T cells sorted from blood. The CDR3 loop reads CASRKVEVEDTQYF. CDR3 in DNA: TGCGCCAGCAGGAAGGTCGAAGTGGAAGATACGCAGTATTTT.